The entry below describes one TCR beta chain. Its antigen remains unidentified. This table comes from immunoSEQ multiplex PCR, and its TCRdb copy is limited to in-frame clones, with some not included. Of tens of thousands of clones listed, around 97% are singletons. V trimming: 5 bases; J trimming: 2 bases; junction bases outside the gene matches: 7. The CDR3 has 15 amino acids. CDR1 is ENHRY and CDR2 is SYGVKD in the germline V gene. The sample is drawn from a study of cytomegalovirus exposure and HLA in healthy donors. Findings and limits, study-wide: The TCR clusters that emerged in the first cohort tended, a later analysis found, to co-occur in the 120 validation repertoires.

Sequencing was done on a sample of PBMCs. The TCR comes from a woman in her late teens or twenties in good health and CMV-seropositive. The rearrangement links TRBV10-3 to TRBJ2-3; 7 nucleotides line up with TRBD1. CDR3 in DNA: TGTGCCATCAGTCGGGACAGAGGAGACACAGATACGCAGTATTTT. This gives the protein CAISRDRGDTDTQYF.